This T cell receptor beta chain appears in the sequencing data of a study of cytomegalovirus exposure and HLA in healthy donors (dated by TCRdb to 2016 to 2017). In terms of the full investigation: According to an earlier analysis of a few hundred of the donors, about 170 million T cells yielded 117 million unique TCR beta sequences and 276 Gb of sequence data. Donor age, sex, ethnicity and CMV serostatus were compiled alongside the repertoire data. Besides the first cohort of hundreds of subjects, a separate validation cohort made up of around 120 different subjects was used. HLA typing included class I and class II loci at four-digit resolution. Using immunosequencing, the study profiled T cell repertoires from 500 to 800 subjects and related those repertoires to cytomegalovirus serostatus. Typing coverage varied by locus: about 620-640 donors for A, B, C, DRB1 and DQB1; 500 to 550 for DQA1; around 610 for DPA1; 400 to 480 for DPB1. Every discovery cohort repertoire had been produced on one sequencing platform. Rather than using new phenotypic data, the later analysis identified candidate immune exposures from TCR beta sequences and from how often those sequences occurred across donors. A later analysis re-analyzed previously published TCR beta repertoires from 660 or so donors and added high-resolution HLA genotyping to study TCR occurrence patterns. An earlier analysis of several hundred of the donors applied high-throughput TCR beta sequencing to assess whether each TCR beta V gene segment acted as functional or pseudogenic. To predict cytomegalovirus infection status, the study brought together high-throughput TCR immunosequencing, statistical association of individual TCRs with disease status, and machine learning. An early release covering roughly 600 HLA-typed donors comprised about 290 gigabases of sequencing data and around 80 million unique TCR sequences. Among around 400 genotyped donors of the cohort, an average of roughly 230,000 unique TCR beta nucleotide sequences was sequenced per donor, of which roughly 17% were non-productive. A few DR-DQ haplotypes were treated as single units for association and clustering because of strong linkage in the cohort. The genetic ancestry cluster associated with self-reported Caucasian donors included around 76% of the 300 to 450 genotyped donors. In a later genetic analysis, genome-wide SNP genotypes for about three fifths of the roughly 670 donors were used, and that subset was treated as a discovery cohort. The study was designed to test whether signatures of past pathogen exposure could be identified by cataloging public T cell receptors. Broader findings and caveats from the paper: Correlated functional status among segregating V segments might reflect linkage disequilibrium, but an unknown experimental factor could not be ruled out. Compared with equally common non-associated chains, HLA-associated TCR beta chains in a later analysis were more clonally expanded and had lower generation probabilities. Most TCR sequences were observed very rarely across donors, whereas some public TCRs were present in many individuals. Compared with the 666-donor mean, donors in an Asian-associated ancestry cluster had fewer N-insertions in productive TCRs, according to a later genetic analysis. Some IMGT-functional V segments, including TRBV6-2 and TRBV6-3, could not be distinguished by the 87-base-pair reads and were therefore excluded. The presence/absence analyses assumed that sequencing depth was roughly uniform across donors, and that assumption may not be true. Several of the top co-occurrence clusters appeared to be linked to parvovirus B19, influenza, CMV and Epstein-Barr virus, according to a later analysis. A later analysis found that TCR association rates varied across HLA loci, with DRB1 alleles showing the most associated TCRs and HLA-C alleles the fewest. Broadly in line with IMGT annotations, most TCR beta V segments showed up in productive rearrangements about 87% or about 30% of the time in an earlier analysis of approximately 600 of the donors. Assigning TCR associations to individual alleles was difficult when HLA alleles, especially DR and DQ, strongly co-occurred. A further reported finding was that TCR beta sequences accurately predicted the HLA-A and HLA-B alleles for most subjects in the first cohort. The classifier was reported to diagnose cytomegalovirus status with high specificity and sensitivity in both the original and validation cohorts. For the cohort, immune exposure information was limited to CMV serostatus. In vitro tests confirmed that a few of the cytomegalovirus-associated TCR beta chains recognize cytomegalovirus antigens. The earlier analysis of approximately 590 of the donors excluded 15 to 20 rarely observed V segments, including chromosome 9 orphons, because counts were too low. A cluster of highly shared sequence variants was judged likely to represent a technical artifact of the sequencing pipeline. HLA typing was unavailable for some donors at each locus, so association tests used only the typed subset. In the study, some 160 TCR beta chains were listed as associated with cytomegalovirus. At a false discovery rate of 0.05, a later analysis linked 16,951 TCR beta sequences to specific HLA alleles. According to the authors, the approach could potentially be generalized to other disease states and immunological phenotypes. V-gene and J-gene trimming of TCR beta chains was associated with a missense DCLRE1C variant in a later genetic analysis, and the association was replicated in an independent cohort. According to a later analysis, most CMV-associated TCR beta chains appeared to be HLA-restricted, and the HLA associations seemed to be driven largely by CMV exposure. The cohort was sequenced for TCR beta chains only, and without alpha or paired-chain data the features that could be detected were limited.

The cohort consisted of approximately 690 healthy bone marrow donors. Cohort members were all nominally healthy when sampled, although unrecorded immune exposures were likely present. The donor tested CMV seropositive and was one of the 289 seropositive cohort members. Every donor gave a peripheral blood sample, and the peripheral blood mononuclear cells from that sample were used for TCR beta sequencing. Genomic DNA was extracted from the blood cell samples with the Qiagen DNeasy Blood Extraction Kit. Libraries were made using the immunoSEQ multiplex PCR assay. A mixture of 60 forward primers for TCR Vbeta segments and 13 reverse primers for TCR Jbeta segments was used in the multiplex PCR. The CDR3 region of rearranged TCR beta genes was amplified from genomic DNA by a multiplex PCR assay. Amplified TCR beta libraries were sequenced as 87-base-pair reads on the Illumina HiSeq System. The original methods were these. A later analysis tallied 75 million to 85 million unique TCR beta chains across the approximately 670 repertoires, and 10 million to 11 million of those chains were shared by two or more donors. A nearest-neighbor algorithm error-corrected the raw reads and collapsed the reads into unique sequences, merging closely related sequences to remove PCR and sequencing errors. CDR3 sequences were aligned to IMGT reference sequences to assign V, D and J gene segments. Each retained sequence needed at least a six-nucleotide match to both a V gene segment and a J gene segment. A rearrangement was called productive if the CDR3 had no stop codons and remained in frame with V and J, and every other rearrangement was called non-productive. CDR3 was defined according to IMGT convention as the region running from the second conserved V-encoded cysteine to the conserved J-encoded phenylalanine. Sequences without an unambiguous match to a single V gene segment were excluded from the earlier analysis of 587 of the donors. In an earlier analysis of a few hundred of the donors, V segments were called functional above 56.7% productive rearrangements and were called segregating when the between-donor standard deviation exceeded 5%. To diagnose cytomegalovirus status from the catalog of TCR beta chain sequences, a statistical classification framework was built. V and J gene assignment, in a later analysis, came from comparing TCR nucleotide sequences with IMGT/GENE-DB human TR gene sequences. The TCRdist pipeline was used in a later analysis to assign CDR3 sequences and most-parsimonious VDJ recombination scenarios. In a later analysis, each TCR beta chain was defined by its CDR3 amino acid sequence together with its V-gene family, and reads without a unique V-gene family were excluded. To address suspected cross-contamination and a sequencing artifact, a later analysis removed a few hundred highly shared, low-generation-probability nucleotide sequences. For each public chain, a later analysis derived a clonal expansion index from normalized ranks of inferred template counts within each repertoire. In a later analysis, generation probabilities were computed with a VDJ recombination model fitted to out-of-frame rearrangements, and the resulting probabilities were checked against IGoR. Hypergeometric tests were used in a later analysis to score TCR-TCR, TCR-HLA and TCR-CMV co-occurrence, with a repertoire-size bias correction applied to the TCR pairs. In a later analysis, false discovery rates were estimated by permuting HLA or CMV assignments 20 times. In a later analysis, co-occurring TCRs were grouped with DBSCAN, and TCRdist sequence similarity was added when clustering was performed within HLA-allele-positive subsets. Co-occurrence clustering excluded repertoires with fewer than 30,000 or more than 120,000 public chains, plus five with anomalous nucleotide sharing. This immuneACCESS table, as held by TCRdb, lists in-frame sequences with V and J called but not all clones. Of the missing ones, under half trace to an unresolved V gene in checked studies; the others have no known cause. That table furnishes V, J and clone size, whereas the DNA furnished D and trimming. For this sample the table gives 150,000 or so clones, of which around 75% were detected only once. About 11% of the sample lies in the top ten.

A note on this clone: Its specific antigen is unknown. Qualities for individual bases were not recorded, and no much larger clone is one base off.

The CDR3 numbers 16 residues from cysteine through phenylalanine. The CDR3 DNA has 48 bases and is translated from base 1. V has 1 base trimmed and J has 7 bases trimmed; junction bases matching no gene number 9. CDR1 SGDLS and CDR2 YYNGEE were looked up in the germline V gene. Sequencing used PBMCs. The TCR sequence derives from a man between 18 and 35 years old in good health and CMV-seropositive. In this chain, TRBV9 is recombined with TRBJ2-1, and 9 junction bases match TRBD2. In nucleotide form, the sequence is TGTGCCAGCAGCGTATCCCTAGCGGGACCAACGAATGAGCAGTTCTTC. Translated, it reads CASSVSLAGPTNEQFF.